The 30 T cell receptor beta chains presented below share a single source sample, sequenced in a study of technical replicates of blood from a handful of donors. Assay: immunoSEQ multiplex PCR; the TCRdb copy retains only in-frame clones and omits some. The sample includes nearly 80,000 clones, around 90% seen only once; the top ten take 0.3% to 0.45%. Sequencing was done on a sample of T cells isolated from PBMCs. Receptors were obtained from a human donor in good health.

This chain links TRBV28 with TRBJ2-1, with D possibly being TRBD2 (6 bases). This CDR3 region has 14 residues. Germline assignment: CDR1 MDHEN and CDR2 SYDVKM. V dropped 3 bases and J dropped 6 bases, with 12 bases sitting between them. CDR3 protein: CASSLFVGGNEQFF. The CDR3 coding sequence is TGTGCCAGCAGTTTGTTTGTGGGAGGCAATGAGCAGTTCTTC.

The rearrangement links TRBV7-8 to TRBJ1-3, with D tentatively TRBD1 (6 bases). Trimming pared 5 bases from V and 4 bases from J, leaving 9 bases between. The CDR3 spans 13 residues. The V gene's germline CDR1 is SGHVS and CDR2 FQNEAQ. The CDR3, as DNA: TGTGCCAGCAGCGCCGGACAGGGAAACACCATATATTTT. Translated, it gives CASSAGQGNTIYF.

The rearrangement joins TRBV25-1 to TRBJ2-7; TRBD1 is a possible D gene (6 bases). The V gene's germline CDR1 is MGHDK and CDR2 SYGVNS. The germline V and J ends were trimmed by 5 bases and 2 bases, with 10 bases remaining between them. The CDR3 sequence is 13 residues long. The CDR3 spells CASSPQGTYEQYF. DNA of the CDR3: TGTGCCAGCAGTCCTCAGGGGACCTACGAGCAGTACTTC.

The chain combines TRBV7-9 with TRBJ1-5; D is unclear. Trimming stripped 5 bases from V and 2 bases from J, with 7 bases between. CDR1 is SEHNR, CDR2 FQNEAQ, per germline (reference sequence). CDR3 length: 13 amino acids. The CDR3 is CASSPTGNQPQHF. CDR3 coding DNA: TGTGCCAGCAGCCCTACCGGCAATCAGCCCCAGCATTTT.

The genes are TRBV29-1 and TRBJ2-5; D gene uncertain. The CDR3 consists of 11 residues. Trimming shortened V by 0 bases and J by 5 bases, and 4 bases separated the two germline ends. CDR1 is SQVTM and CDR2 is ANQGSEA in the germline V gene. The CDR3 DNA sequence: TGCAGCGTTGAAGAGGAGGAGACCCAGTACTTC. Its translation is CSVEEEETQYF.

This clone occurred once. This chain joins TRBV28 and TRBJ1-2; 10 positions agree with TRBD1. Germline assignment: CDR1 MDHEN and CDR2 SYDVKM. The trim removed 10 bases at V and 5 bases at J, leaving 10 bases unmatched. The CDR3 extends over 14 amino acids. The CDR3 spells CATYPPGQGYGYTF. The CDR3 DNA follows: TGTGCCACCTATCCCCCGGGACAGGGGTATGGCTACACCTTC.

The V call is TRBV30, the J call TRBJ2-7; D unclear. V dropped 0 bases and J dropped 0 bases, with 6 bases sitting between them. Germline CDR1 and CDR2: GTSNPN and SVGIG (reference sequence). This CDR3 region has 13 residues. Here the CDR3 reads CAWSVTASYEQYF. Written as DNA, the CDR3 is TGTGCCTGGAGTGTCACAGCCTCCTACGAGCAGTACTTC.

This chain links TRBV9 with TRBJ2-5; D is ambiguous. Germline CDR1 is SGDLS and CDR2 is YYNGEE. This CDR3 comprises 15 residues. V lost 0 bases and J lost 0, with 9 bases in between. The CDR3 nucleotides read TGTGCCAGCAGCGTAGACTCCGAATACCAAGAGACCCAGTACTTC. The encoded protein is CASSVDSEYQETQYF.

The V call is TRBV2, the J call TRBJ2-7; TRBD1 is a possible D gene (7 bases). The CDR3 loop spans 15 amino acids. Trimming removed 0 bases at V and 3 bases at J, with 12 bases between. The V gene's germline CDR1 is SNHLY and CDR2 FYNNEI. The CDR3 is CASSEAPGGLYEQYF. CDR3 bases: TGTGCCAGCAGTGAAGCGCCAGGGGGACTCTACGAGCAGTACTTC.

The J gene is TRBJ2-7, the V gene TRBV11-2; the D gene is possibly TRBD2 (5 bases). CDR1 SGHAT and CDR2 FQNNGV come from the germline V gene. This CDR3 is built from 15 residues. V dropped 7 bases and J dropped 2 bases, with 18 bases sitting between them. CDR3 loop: CASTVSRGPAYEQYF. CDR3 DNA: TGTGCCAGCACTGTCTCGAGAGGGCCCGCCTACGAGCAGTACTTC.

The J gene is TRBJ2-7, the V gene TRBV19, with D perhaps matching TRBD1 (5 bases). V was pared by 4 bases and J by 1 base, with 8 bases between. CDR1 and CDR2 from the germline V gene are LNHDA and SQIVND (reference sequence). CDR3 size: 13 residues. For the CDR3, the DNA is TGTGCCAGTAGTACGACAGCTTCCTACGAGCAGTACTTC. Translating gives CASSTTASYEQYF.

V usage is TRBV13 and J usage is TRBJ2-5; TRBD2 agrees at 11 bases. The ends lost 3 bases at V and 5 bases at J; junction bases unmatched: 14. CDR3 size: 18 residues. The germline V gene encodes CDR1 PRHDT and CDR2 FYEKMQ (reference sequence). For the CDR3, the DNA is TGTGCCAGCAGCTTTAGTAGGACTAGCGGGCTGCTGGCGGAGACCCAGTACTTC. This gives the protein CASSFSRTSGLLAETQYF.

CDR3 nucleotide sequence: TGTGCCAGCTCACCATCGGGTTTCCACGAGCAGTACTTC. This codes for CASSPSGFHEQYF. V gene TRBV18 combines with J gene TRBJ2-7; D is uncertain. V dropped 2 bases and J dropped 5 bases, with 10 bases sitting between them. Germline assignment: CDR1 KGHSH and CDR2 LQKENI. The CDR3 is 13 amino acids.

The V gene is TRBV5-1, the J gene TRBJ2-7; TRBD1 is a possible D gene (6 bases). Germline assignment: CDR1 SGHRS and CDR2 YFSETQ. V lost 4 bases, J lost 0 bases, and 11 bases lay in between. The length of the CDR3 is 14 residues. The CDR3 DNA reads TGCGCCAGCAGCCCAGGGGACATCTCCTACGAGCAGTACTTC. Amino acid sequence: CASSPGDISYEQYF.

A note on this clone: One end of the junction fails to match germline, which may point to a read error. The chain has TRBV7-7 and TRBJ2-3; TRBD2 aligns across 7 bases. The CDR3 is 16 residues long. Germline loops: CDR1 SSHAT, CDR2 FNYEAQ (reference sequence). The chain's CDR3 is CASSLAPSGVTDTQYF. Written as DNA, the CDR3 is TGTGCTAGCAGCTTAGCGCCGAGCGGGGTTACAGATACGCAGTATTTT. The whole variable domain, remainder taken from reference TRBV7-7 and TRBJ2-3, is GAGVSQSPRYKVTKRGQDVTLRCDPISSHATLYWYQQALGQGPEFLTYFNYEAQPDKSGLPSDRFSAERPEGSISTLTIQRTEQRDSAMYRCASSLAPSGVTDTQYFGPGTRLTVL.

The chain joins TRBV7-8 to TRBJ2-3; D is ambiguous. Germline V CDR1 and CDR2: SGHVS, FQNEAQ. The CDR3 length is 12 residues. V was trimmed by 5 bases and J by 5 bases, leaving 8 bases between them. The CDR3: CASSHNRDTQYF. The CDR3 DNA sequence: TGTGCCAGCAGCCATAACAGAGATACGCAGTATTTT.

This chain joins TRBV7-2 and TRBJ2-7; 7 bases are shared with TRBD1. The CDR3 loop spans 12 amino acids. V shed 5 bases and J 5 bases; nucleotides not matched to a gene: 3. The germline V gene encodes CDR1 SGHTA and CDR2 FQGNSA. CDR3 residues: CASSPTGNEQYF. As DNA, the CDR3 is TGTGCCAGCAGCCCGACAGGGAACGAGCAGTACTTC.

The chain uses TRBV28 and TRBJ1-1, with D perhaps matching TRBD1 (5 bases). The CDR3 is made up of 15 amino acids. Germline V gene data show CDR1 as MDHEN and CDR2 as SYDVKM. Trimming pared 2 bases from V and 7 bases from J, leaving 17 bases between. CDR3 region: CASSLGGGTFREAFF. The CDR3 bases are TGTGCCAGCAGTTTAGGGGGGGGGACCTTTCGTGAAGCTTTCTTT.

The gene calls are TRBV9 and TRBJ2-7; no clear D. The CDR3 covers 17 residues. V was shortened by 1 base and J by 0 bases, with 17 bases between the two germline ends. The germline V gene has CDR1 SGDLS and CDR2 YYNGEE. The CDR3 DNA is TGTGCCAGCAGCGTAACCGCGGCAAGAGAACTCTCCTACGAGCAGTACTTC. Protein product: CASSVTAARELSYEQYF.

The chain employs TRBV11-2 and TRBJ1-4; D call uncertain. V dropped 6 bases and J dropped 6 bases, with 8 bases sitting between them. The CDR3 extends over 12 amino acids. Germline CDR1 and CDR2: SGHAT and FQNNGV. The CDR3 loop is CASSSGYEKLFF. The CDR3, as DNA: TGTGCCAGCAGTTCAGGTTATGAAAAACTGTTTTTT.

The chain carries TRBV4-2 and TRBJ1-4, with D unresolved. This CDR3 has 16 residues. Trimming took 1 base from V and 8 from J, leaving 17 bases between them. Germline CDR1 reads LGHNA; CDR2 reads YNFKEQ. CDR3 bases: TGTGCCAGCAGCCAAGCCCCGGACTCTTCCACGGAAAAACTGTTTTTT. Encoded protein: CASSQAPDSSTEKLFF.

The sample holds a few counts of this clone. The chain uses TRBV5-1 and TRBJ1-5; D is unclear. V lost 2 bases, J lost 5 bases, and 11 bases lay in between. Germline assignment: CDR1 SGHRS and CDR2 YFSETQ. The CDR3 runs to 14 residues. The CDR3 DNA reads TGCGCCAGCAGCTTCCTAGGAGGCGATCAGCCCCAGCATTTT. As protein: CASSFLGGDQPQHF.

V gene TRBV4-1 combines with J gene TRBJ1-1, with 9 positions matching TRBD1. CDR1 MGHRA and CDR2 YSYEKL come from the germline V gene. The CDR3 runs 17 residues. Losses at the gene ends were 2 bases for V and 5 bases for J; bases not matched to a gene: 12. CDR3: CASSQIVGTGLRTEAFF. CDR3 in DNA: TGCGCCAGCAGCCAAATTGTAGGGACAGGGTTAAGGACTGAAGCTTTCTTT.

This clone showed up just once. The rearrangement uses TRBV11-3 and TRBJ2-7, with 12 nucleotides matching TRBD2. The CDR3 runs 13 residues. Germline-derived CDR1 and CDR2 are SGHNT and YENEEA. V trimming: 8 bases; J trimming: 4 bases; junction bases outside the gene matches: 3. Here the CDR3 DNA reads TGTGCCAGCGGGGGACTAGCGGGTTACGAGCAGTACTTC. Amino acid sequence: CASGGLAGYEQYF.

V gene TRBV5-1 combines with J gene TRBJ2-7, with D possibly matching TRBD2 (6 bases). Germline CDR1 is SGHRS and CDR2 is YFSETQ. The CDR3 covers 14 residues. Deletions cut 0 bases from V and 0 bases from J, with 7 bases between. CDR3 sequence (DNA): TGCGCCAGCAGCTTGGCCGGGAGCTCCTACGAGCAGTACTTC. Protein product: CASSLAGSSYEQYF.

The CDR3 is CASSLRTSGNTDTQYF. The CDR3 DNA follows: TGTGCCAGCAGTCTACGGACTAGCGGGAACACAGATACGCAGTATTTT. J is TRBJ2-3 and V is TRBV11-1; 12 bases map to TRBD2. The germline CDR1 and CDR2 sequences are SGHAT and FQDESV (reference sequence). V lost 6 bases, J lost 2 bases, and 6 bases stayed unmatched. The CDR3 totals 16 residues.

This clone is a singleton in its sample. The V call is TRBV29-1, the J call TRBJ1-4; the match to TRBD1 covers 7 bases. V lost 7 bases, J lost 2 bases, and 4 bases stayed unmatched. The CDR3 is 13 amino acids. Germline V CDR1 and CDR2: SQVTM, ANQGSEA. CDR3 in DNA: TGCAGCGCCCCAGGGGGTACTAATGAAAAACTGTTTTTT. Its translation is CSAPGGTNEKLFF.

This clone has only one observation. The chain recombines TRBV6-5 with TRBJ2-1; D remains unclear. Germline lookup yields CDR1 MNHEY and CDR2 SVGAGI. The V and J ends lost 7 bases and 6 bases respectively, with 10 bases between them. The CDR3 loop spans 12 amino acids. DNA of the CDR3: TGTGCCAGCACCACCCCGGGCAATGAGCAGTTCTTC. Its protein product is CASTTPGNEQFF.

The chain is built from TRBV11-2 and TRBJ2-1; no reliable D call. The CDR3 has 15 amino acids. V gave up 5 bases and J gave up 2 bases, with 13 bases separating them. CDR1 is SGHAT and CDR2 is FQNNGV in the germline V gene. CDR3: CASSPGLVTYNEQFF. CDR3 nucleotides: TGTGCCAGCAGCCCCGGCCTAGTAACCTACAATGAGCAGTTCTTC.

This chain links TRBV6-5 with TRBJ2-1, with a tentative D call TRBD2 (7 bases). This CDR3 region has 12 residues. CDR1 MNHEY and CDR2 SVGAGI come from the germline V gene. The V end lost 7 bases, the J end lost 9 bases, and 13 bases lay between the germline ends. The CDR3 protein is CASTRGGGEQFF. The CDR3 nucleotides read TGTGCCAGCACCCGGGGAGGGGGTGAGCAGTTCTTC.